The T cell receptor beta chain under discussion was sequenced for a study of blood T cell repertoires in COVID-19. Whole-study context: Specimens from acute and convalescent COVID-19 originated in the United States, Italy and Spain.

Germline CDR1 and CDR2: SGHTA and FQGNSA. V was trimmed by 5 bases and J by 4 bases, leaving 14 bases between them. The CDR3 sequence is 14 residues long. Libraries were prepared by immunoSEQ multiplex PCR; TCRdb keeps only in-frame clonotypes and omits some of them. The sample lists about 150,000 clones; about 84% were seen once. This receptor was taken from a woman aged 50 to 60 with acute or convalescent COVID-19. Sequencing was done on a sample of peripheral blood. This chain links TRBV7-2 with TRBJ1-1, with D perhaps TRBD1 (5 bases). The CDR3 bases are TGTGCCAGCAGCCCTCCTGGGGCGCGCACTGAAGCTTTCTTT. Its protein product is CASSPPGARTEAFF.